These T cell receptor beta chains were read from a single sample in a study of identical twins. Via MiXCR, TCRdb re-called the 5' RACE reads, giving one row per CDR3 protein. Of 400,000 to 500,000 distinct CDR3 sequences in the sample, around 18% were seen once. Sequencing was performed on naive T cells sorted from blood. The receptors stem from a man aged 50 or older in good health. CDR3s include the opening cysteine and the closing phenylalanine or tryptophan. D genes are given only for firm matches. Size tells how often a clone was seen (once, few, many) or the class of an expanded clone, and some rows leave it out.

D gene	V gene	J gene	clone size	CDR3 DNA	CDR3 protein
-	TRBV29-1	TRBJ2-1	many	TGCAGCGTTCGGGGGCACAGCTCCTACAATGAGCAGTTCTTC	CSVRGHSSYNEQFF
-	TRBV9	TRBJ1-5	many	TGTGCCAGCAGCGCGACAGGTCATAGCAATCAGCCCCAGCATTTT	CASSATGHSNQPQHF
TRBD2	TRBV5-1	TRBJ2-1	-	TGCGCCAGCAGCTTCGGACTAGCGGGGCTCAATGAGCAGTTCTTC	CASSFGLAGLNEQFF
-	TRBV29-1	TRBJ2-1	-	TGCAGCGTTGAAGGAACAGGGCTGGGGTTCTTC	CSVEGTGLGFF
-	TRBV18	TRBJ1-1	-	TGTGCCAGCTCACCCGGGGGAGGGCTGAACACTGAAGCTTTCTTT	CASSPGGGLNTEAFF
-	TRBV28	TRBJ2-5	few	TGTGCCAGCAGGCAACGGGACACCCAAGAGACCCAGTACTTC	CASRQRDTQETQYF
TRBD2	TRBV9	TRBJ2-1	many	TGTGCCAGCAGCGTAGAAGCGGGGGGACACAATGAGCAGTTCTTC	CASSVEAGGHNEQFF
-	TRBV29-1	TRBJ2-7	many	TGCAGCGTCTCCGACGTACCGATCTACGAGCAGTACTTC	CSVSDVPIYEQYF
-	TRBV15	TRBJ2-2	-	TGTGCCACCAGCAGCTTAGCTTCGGTCGGGGAGCTGTTTTTT	CATSSLASVGELFF
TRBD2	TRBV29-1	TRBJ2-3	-	TGCAGCGTTGATTATCGGGAGGGAACAGATACGCAGTATTTT	CSVDYREGTDTQYF
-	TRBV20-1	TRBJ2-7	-	TGCAGTGCCGAAAGGGCGTACGAGCAGTACTTC	CSAERAYEQYF
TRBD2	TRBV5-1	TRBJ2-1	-	TGCGCCAGCAGCTTGGAGGGAGGGCAAAACAATGAGCAGTTCTTC	CASSLEGGQNNEQFF
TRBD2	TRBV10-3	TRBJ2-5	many	TGTGCCACACTAGCGGGAGAGACCCAGTACTTC	CATLAGETQYF
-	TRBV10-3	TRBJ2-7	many	TGTGCCATCAGTGTTGTCGAGGGTACCTACGAGCAGTACTTC	CAISVVEGTYEQYF
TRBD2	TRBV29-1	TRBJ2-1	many	TGCAGCGTTCTACCAGCCGGGACTAGCGGCAATGAGCAGTTCTTC	CSVLPAGTSGNEQFF
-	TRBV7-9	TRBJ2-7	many	TGTGCCAGCAGCCCGGAGAATGGGGCCGAGCAGTACTTC	CASSPENGAEQYF
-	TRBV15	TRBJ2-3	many	TGTGCCACCAGCAGAGGCGGGGCCGGGGCAGATACGCAGTATTTT	CATSRGGAGADTQYF
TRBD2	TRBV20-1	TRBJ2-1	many	TGCAGTGCTAGTGGACTAGCCCCAAACCTAGACTCCTACAATGAGCAGTTCTTC	CSASGLAPNLDSYNEQFF
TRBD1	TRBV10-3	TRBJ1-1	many	TGTGCCATCAGCCAGACAGGGGGGGACACTGAAGCTTTCTTT	CAISQTGGDTEAFF
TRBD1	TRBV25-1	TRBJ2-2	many	TGTGCCAGCAGTTTACCGGGACAGGGAGGGGCCGGGGAGCTGTTTTTT	CASSLPGQGGAGELFF
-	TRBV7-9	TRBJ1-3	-	TGTGCCAGCAGCTTAGTCTCGGCCGTCTCTGGAAACACCATATATTTT	CASSLVSAVSGNTIYF
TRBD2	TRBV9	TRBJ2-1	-	TGTGCCAGCAGCCGAAGCGGGGTCTCCTACAATGAGCAGTTCTTC	CASSRSGVSYNEQFF
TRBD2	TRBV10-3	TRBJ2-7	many	TGTGCCATCAGGCCCACTAGCGGCCCCTCCTACGAGCAGTACTTC	CAIRPTSGPSYEQYF
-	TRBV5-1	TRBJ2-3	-	TGCGCCAGCAGCTTGGGATCCGTCCCAGATACGCAGTATTTT	CASSLGSVPDTQYF
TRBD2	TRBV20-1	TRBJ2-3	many	TGCAGTGCTAGAGATAGGACTAGCGGGAGGGCCTCTAATACGCAGTATTTT	CSARDRTSGRASNTQYF
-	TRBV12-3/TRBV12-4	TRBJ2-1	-	TGTGCCAGCAGTGGGGTTCGGGGTGGTAACAATGAGCAGTTCTTC	CASSGVRGGNNEQFF
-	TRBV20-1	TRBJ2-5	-	TGCAGTGCCGAAGGACACCCGATGGAGGAGACCCAGTACTTC	CSAEGHPMEETQYF
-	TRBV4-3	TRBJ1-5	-	TGCGCCAGCAGCCAAGTCTATGGGGGCAGCTATCAGCCCCAGCATTTT	CASSQVYGGSYQPQHF
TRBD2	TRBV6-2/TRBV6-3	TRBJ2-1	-	TGTGCCAGCAGTAAGGGACTAGCGGCATACAATGAGCAGTTCTTC	CASSKGLAAYNEQFF
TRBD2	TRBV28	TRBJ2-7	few	TGTGCCAGCAGTTTGGATGGGGGGGTCTACGAGCAGTACTTC	CASSLDGGVYEQYF
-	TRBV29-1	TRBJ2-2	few	TGCAGCGTTGAAGATCTCGCTCTGAAGAACACCGGGGAGCTGTTTTTT	CSVEDLALKNTGELFF
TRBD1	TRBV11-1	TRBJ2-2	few	TGTGCCAGCAGCTTCAGAACCGGGACAGGGCCATTTCGGAACACCGGGGAGCTGTTTTTT	CASSFRTGTGPFRNTGELFF
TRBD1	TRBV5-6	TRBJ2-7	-	TGTGCCAGCAGCTCAGTCGGTATGTTGACAGGGGTCATCTACGAGCAGTACTTC	CASSSVGMLTGVIYEQYF
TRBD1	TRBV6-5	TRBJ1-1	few	TGTGCCAGCAGTTCAGGGGACAGCTTTTTGGCTTTCTTT	CASSSGDSFLAFF
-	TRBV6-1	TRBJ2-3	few	TGTGCCAGCAGTCCGTGGGGTCTCGTCAATACGCAGTATTTT	CASSPWGLVNTQYF
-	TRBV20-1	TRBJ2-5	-	TGCAGTGCTAGGGAAGGAGAGACCCAGTACTTC	CSAREGETQYF
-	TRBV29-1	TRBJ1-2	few	TGCAGCGTTGACGAGGGGAACTATGGCTACACCTTC	CSVDEGNYGYTF
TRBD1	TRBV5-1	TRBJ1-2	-	TGCGCCAGCAGCTTATCGGCAGGGGGAGCTAACTATGGCTACACCTTC	CASSLSAGGANYGYTF
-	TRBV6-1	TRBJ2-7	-	TGTGCCAGCAGTGAAGCTCGGCAGCTCTGGGGTACCTACGAGCAGTACTTC	CASSEARQLWGTYEQYF
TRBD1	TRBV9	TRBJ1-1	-	TGTGCCAGCAGCCCGCGGACAGGGGAAAACACTGAAGCTTTCTTT	CASSPRTGENTEAFF
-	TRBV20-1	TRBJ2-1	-	TGCAGTGCTAGACCTCAGGGGTTCACCTACAATGAGCAGTTCTTC	CSARPQGFTYNEQFF
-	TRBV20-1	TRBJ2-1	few	TGCAGTGCTAAACCGCAGAGGATAGCGGTTCGGAATGAGCAGTTCTTC	CSAKPQRIAVRNEQFF
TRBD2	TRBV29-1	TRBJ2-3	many	TGCAGCGTTCCAGGACTAGCGGGAATACTAGATACGCAGTATTTT	CSVPGLAGILDTQYF
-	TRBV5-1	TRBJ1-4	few	TGCGCCAGCAGCTTGGGTCCAGGGACTACTAATGAAAAACTGTTTTTT	CASSLGPGTTNEKLFF
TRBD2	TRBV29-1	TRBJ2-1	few	TGCAGCGTTGAAACTAGCGGGGTGTACAATGAGCAGTTCTTC	CSVETSGVYNEQFF